This passage covers 5 T cell receptor beta chains from one sample sequenced in a study of T cell changes during pregnancy in multiple sclerosis (dated by TCRdb to about 2019). The method was the immunoSEQ multiplex PCR assay. Here the immuneACCESS table is served through TCRdb, limited to in-frame sequences with V and J called. Missing clones are a known gap in these copies; in checked studies unresolved V genes cover under half, and the rest lacks a known reason. This sample has tens of thousands of clones in its table, and roughly nine tenths of those were observed once. The top ten clones comprise approximately 0.7% of the sample. The sequencing used CD4+ T cells from peripheral blood mononuclear cells, collected before pregnancy. The receptors were sampled from a female donor with multiple sclerosis, enrolled in a pregnancy study.

This clone is a singleton in its sample. This rearrangement joins TRBV6-5 to TRBJ1-1; possible D gene TRBD1, 6 bases. Germline loops: CDR1 MNHEY, CDR2 SVGAGI. V was clipped by 6 bases and J by 2 bases, with 16 bases between them. CDR3 length: 15 residues. In DNA form, the CDR3 reads TGTGCCAGCAGGAGGGGCCAACAGGGAAACACTGAAGCTTTCTTT. Translated, it gives CASRRGQQGNTEAFF.

The V gene is TRBV7-9, the J gene TRBJ2-3; 9 bases match TRBD2. Germline trimming cut 6 bases from V and 4 bases from J; bases unmatched to any gene: 14. Germline V gene sequence: CDR1 SEHNR, CDR2 FQNEAQ (reference sequence). This CDR3 has 17 amino acids. The CDR3 DNA follows: TGTGCCAGCAGTCGTCATAGCGGGGGTGCTATACCAGATACGCAGTATTTT. Residues: CASSRHSGGAIPDTQYF.

This clone is termed medium-sized. V usage is TRBV4-3 and J usage is TRBJ1-5; TRBD1 matches at 7 bases. Trimming at V came to 0 bases and at J to 4 bases, leaving 9 bases not matched to a gene. Germline assignment: CDR1 LGHNA and CDR2 YSLEER. CDR3 length: 17 amino acids. As DNA, the CDR3 is TGCGCCAGCAGCCAAGAGGCCACAGGGGCGCGAAATCAGCCCCAGCATTTT. Translating it yields CASSQEATGARNQPQHF.

The chain is built from TRBV5-8 and TRBJ2-2, with D perhaps matching TRBD1 (6 bases). V lost 2 bases to trimming and J lost 13 bases, with 12 bases between them. CDR1 SGHTS and CDR2 YDEGEE come from the germline V gene. There are 12 residues in the CDR3. The CDR3 loop reads CASSFRGEGLFF. The CDR3, as DNA: TGTGCCAGCAGCTTCAGGGGAGAAGGGCTGTTTTTT.

The chain carries TRBV4-1 and TRBJ2-3, with TRBD1 matching over 10 bases. The germline V gene has CDR1 MGHRA and CDR2 YSYEKL. CDR3 length equals 16 residues. V was pared by 5 bases and J by 1 base, with 6 bases of the junction left unmatched. CDR3 nucleotide sequence: TGCGCCAGCAGCTTCTTAGGGACAGGGGGCACAGATACGCAGTATTTT. Protein product: CASSFLGTGGTDTQYF.